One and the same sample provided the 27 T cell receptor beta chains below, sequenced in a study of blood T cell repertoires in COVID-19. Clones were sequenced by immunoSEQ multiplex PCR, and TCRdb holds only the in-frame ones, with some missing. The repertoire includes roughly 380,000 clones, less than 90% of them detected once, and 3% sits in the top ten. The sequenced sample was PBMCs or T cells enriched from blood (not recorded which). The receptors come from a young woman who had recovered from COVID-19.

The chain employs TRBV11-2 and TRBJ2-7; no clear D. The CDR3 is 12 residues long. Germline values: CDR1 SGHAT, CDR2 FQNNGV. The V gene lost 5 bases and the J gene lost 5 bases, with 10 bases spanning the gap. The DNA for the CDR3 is TGTGCCAGCAGCCTGCGTATAGACGAGCAGTACTTC. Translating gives CASSLRIDEQYF.

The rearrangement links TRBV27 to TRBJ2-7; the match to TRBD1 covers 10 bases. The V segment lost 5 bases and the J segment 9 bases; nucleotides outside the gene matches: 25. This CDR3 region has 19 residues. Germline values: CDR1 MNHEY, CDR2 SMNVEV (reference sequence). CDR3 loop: CASSPNGPTRQGASSRQYF. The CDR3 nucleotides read TGTGCCAGCAGTCCCAACGGGCCCACTCGACAGGGGGCGAGTTCTCGGCAGTACTTC.

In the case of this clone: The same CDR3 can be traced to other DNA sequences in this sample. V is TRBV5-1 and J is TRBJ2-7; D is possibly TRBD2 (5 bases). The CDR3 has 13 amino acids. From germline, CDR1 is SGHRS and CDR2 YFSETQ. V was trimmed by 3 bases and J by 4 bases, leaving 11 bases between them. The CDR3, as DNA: TGCGCCAGCAGCTCTGGACTCCTATACGAGCAGTACTTC. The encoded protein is CASSSGLLYEQYF.

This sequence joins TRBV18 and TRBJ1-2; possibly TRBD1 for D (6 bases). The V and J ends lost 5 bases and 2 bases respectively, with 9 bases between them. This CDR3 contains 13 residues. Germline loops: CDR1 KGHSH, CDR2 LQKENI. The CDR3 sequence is CASSSTGNYGYTF. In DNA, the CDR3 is TGTGCCAGCTCATCGACAGGAAACTATGGCTACACCTTC.

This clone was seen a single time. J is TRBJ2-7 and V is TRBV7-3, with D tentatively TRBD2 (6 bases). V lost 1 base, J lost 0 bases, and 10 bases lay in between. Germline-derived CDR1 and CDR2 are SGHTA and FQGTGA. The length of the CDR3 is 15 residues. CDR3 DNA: TGTGCCAGCAGCTTAAGGGGCGGGACCTCCTACGAGCAGTACTTC. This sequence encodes CASSLRGGTSYEQYF.

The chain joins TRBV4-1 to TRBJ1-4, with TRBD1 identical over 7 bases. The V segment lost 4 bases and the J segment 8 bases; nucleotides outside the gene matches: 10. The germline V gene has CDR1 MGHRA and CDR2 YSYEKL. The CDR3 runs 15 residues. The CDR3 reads CASSRQLQGPEKLFF. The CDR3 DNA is TGCGCCAGCAGCCGCCAGTTACAGGGGCCCGAAAAACTGTTTTTT.

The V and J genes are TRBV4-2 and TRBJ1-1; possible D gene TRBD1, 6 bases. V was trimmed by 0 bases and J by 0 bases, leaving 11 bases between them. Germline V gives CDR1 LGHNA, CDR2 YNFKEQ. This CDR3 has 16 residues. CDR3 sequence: CASSQDPRGMNTEAFF. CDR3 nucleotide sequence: TGTGCCAGCAGCCAAGATCCAAGGGGGATGAACACTGAAGCTTTCTTT.

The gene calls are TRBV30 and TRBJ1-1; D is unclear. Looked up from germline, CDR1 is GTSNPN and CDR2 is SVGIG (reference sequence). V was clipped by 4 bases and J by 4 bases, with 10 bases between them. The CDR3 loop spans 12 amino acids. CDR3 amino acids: CAWNGGGTEAFF. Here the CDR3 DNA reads TGTGCCTGGAACGGAGGTGGCACTGAAGCTTTCTTT.

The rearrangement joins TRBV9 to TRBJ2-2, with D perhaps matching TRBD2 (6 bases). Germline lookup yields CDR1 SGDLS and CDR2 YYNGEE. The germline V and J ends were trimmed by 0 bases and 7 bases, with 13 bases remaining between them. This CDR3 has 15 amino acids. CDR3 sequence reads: CASSVAGGRDGELFF. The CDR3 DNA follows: TGTGCCAGCAGCGTAGCTGGGGGGAGAGACGGGGAGCTGTTTTTT. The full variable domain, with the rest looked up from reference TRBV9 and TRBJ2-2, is DSGVTQTPKHLITATGQRVTLRCSPRSGDLSVYWYQQSLDQGLQFLIQYYNGEERAKGNILERFSAQQFPDLHSELNLSSLELGDSALYFCASSVAGGRDGELFFGEGSRLTVL.

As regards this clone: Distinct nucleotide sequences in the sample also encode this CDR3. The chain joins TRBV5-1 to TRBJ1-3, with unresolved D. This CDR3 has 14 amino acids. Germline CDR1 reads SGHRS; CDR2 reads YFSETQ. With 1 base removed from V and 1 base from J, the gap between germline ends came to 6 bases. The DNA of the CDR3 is TGCGCCAGCAGCTTGACAGTTTCTGGAAACACCATATATTTT. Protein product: CASSLTVSGNTIYF.

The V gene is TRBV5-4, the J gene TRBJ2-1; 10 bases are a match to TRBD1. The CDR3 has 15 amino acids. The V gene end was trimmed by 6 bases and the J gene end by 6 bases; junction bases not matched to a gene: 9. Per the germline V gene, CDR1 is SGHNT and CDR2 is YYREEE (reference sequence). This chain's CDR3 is CASKATGGTGNEQFF. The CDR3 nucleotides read TGTGCCAGCAAAGCGACAGGGGGCACAGGCAATGAGCAGTTCTTC. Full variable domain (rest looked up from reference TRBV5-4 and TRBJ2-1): ETGVTQSPTHLIKTRGQQVTLRCSSQSGHNTVSWYQQALGQGPQFIFQYYREEENGRGNFPPRFSGLQFPNYSSELNVNALELDDSALYLCASKATGGTGNEQFFGPGTRLTVL.

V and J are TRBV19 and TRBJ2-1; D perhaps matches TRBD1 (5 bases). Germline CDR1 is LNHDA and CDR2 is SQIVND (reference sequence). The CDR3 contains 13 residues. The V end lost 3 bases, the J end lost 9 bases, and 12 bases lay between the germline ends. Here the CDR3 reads CASSIGLGREQFF. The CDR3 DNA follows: TGTGCCAGTAGTATTGGGTTGGGGCGTGAGCAGTTCTTC.

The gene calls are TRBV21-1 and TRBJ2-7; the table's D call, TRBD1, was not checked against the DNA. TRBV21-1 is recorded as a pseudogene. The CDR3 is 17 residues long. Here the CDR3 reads CASSKNCGTGTPYEQYF. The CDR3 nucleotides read TGTGCCAGCAGCAAAAATTGCGGGACAGGAACCCCCTACGAGCAGTACTTC.

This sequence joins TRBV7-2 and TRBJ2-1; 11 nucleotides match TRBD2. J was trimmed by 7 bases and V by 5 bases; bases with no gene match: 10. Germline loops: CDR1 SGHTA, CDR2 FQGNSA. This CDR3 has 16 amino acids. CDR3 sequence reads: CASSNRVAGGWNEQFF. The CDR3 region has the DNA TGTGCCAGCAGCAATAGGGTAGCGGGAGGGTGGAATGAGCAGTTCTTC.

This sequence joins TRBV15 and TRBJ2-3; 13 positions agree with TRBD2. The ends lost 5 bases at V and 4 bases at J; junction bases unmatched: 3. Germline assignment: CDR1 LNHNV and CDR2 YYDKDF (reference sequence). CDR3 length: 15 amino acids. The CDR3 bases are TGTGCCACCAGCCGGACTAGCGGGAGACCAGATACGCAGTATTTT. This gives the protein CATSRTSGRPDTQYF.

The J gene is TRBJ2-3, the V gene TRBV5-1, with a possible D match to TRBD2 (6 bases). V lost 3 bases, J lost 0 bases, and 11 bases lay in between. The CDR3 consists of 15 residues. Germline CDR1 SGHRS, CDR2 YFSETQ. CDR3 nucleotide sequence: TGCGCCAGCAGCTCCGGAGGGCATAGCACAGATACGCAGTATTTT. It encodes CASSSGGHSTDTQYF.

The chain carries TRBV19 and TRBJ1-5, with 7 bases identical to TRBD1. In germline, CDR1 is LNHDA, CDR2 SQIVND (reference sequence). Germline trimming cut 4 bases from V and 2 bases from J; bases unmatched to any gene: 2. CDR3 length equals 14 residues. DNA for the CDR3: TGTGCCAGTAGTACCGACAGGGGCAATCAGCCCCAGCATTTT. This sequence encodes CASSTDRGNQPQHF.

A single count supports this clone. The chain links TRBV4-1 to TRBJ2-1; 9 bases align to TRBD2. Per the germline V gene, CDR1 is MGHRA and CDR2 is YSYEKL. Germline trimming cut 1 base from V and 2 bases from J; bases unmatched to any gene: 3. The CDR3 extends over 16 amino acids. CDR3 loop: CASSQGASGAYNEQFF. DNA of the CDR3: TGCGCCAGCAGCCAAGGGGCTAGCGGGGCCTACAATGAGCAGTTCTTC.

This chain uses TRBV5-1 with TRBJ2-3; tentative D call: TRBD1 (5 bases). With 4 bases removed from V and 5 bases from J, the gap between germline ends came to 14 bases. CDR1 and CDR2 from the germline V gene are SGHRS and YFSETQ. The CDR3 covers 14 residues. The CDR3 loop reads CASSPDTGGDTQYF. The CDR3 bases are TGCGCCAGCAGCCCGGACACGGGTGGAGATACGCAGTATTTT.

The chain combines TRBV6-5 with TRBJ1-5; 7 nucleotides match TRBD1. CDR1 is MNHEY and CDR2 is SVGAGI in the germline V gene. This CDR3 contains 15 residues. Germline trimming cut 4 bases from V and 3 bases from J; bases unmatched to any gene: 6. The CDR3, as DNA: TGTGCCAGCAGTTCTACAGGGGTCCTCAATCAGCCCCAGCATTTT. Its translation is CASSSTGVLNQPQHF.

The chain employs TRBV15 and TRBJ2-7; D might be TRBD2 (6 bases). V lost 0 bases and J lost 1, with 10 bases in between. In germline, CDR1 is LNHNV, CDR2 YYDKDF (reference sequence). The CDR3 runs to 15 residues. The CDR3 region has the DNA TGTGCCACCAGCAGAGATTTGGGGGGATCCTACGAGCAGTACTTC. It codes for CATSRDLGGSYEQYF.

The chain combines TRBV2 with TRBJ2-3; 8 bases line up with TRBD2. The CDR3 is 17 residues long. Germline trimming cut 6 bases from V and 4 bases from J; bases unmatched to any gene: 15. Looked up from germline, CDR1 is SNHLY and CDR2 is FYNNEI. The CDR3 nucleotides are TGTGCCAGCAGGGAGTCACTAGCGGCCAGCTTACCAGATACGCAGTATTTT. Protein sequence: CASRESLAASLPDTQYF.

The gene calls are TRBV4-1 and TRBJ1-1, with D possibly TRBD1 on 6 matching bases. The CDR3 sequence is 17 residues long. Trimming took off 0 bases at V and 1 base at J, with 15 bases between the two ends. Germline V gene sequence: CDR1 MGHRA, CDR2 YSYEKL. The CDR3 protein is CASSQETGFRKNTEAFF. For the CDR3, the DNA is TGCGCCAGCAGCCAAGAAACAGGGTTTCGAAAGAACACTGAAGCTTTCTTT.

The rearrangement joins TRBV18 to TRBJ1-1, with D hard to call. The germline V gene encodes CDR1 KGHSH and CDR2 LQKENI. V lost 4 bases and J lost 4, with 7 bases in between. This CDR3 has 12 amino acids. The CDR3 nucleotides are TGTGCCAGCTCACGGGCCAGCACTGAAGCTTTCTTT. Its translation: CASSRASTEAFF.

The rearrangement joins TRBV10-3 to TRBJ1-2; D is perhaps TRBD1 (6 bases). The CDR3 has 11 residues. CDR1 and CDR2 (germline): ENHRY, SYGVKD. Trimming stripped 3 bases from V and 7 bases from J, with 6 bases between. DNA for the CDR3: TGTGCCATCAGTGACAGGGGTGGCTACACCTTC. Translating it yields CAISDRGGYTF.

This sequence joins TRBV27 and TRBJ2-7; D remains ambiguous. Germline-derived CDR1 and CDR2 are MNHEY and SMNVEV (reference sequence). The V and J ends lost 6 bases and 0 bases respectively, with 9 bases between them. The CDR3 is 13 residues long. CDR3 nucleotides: TGTGCCAGCAGCCCCGACACCTCCTACGAGCAGTACTTC. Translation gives CASSPDTSYEQYF.

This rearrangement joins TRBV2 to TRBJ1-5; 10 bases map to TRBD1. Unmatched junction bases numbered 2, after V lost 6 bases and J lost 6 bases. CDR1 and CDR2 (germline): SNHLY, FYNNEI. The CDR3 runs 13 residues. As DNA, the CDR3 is TGTGCCAGCAGCGGGACAGGGGCTCAGCCCCAGCATTTT. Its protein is CASSGTGAQPQHF.